This TCR beta chain was sequenced for a study of blood T cell repertoires in COVID-19. Original processing notes: Estimates of nucleated cell counts were drawn from the amplification of reference gene primers. Some clones are missing from TCRdb's copy, which holds only in-frame ones; the method was immunoSEQ multiplex PCR. V and J calls and clone size come straight from that table; D and trimming were deduced from the DNA. The top ten clones hold 3% to 4.5% of a sample with about 120,000 clones, 79% of them seen once. Trimming stripped 0 bases from V and 7 bases from J, with 10 bases between. The germline CDR1 and CDR2 sequences are MNHEY and SVGAGI. This CDR3 has 14 amino acids.

This receptor was obtained from an elderly woman with acute or convalescent COVID-19. Sequencing was carried out using peripheral blood. The chain has TRBV6-5 and TRBJ1-5; D unresolved. The CDR3 bases are TGTGCCAGCAGTTACTCCCCCGCGGGGCAGCCCCAGCATTTT. Its translation: CASSYSPAGQPQHF.